A selection of T cell receptor beta chains follows, all from one sample in a study of cytomegalovirus exposure and HLA in healthy donors. Clones were sequenced by immunoSEQ multiplex PCR, and TCRdb holds only the in-frame ones, with some missing. The table has around 120,000 clones, roughly four fifths seen once. The sample taken for sequencing was PBMCs. Receptors were obtained from a man aged 45-65 years in good health and CMV-seropositive. The conserved cysteine and the conserved F or W are not part of the CDR3 here. Size values are once, few and many counts, or a class for expanded clones, and some rows have none.

J gene,clone size,CDR3 length,V gene,CDR3 protein
TRBJ1-2,-,13,TRBV19,ASTEAGGRGYGYT
TRBJ1-5,-,13,TRBV28,ASSTSGGGDQPQH
TRBJ1-1,few,11,TRBV6-1,ASTGTLNTEAF
TRBJ1-2,-,12,TRBV18,ASSPSGGADGYT
TRBJ2-7,-,14,TRBV6-6,ASSYHTTGRIDEQY
TRBJ1-1,few,9,TRBV20-1,SLEGDTEAF
TRBJ1-5,-,11,TRBV2,ASSENRGEPQH
TRBJ2-4,-,11,TRBV6-4,ASSDGRKNIQY
TRBJ2-7,-,14,TRBV9,ASSVTTGTGKVKQY
TRBJ1-4,few,14,TRBV4-1,ASSHPYRDRDEKLF
TRBJ2-3,-,12,TRBV6-6,ASNEAGVTDTQY
TRBJ2-7,-,12,TRBV7-9,ASSLFTSEIEQY
TRBJ2-1,-,14,TRBV4-1,ASSLPQGQGLVEQF
-,-,13,TRBV28,ASSLLSGNSYEQY
TRBJ1-3,-,13,TRBV7-2,ASSDRGGTGNTIY
TRBJ2-3,-,14,TRBV5-1,ASSYNRGVGTDTQY
TRBJ2-5,-,15,TRBV28,ASSFLPSGSRRETQY
TRBJ2-3,-,13,TRBV27,ASSPGGWGTDTQY
TRBJ1-2,-,13,TRBV7-6,ASSINREGSYGYT
TRBJ2-2,-,14,TRBV7-9,ASSLRGQTNTGELF
TRBJ1-6,few,14,TRBV19,ASSSQGGQGNSPLH
TRBJ2-1,few,13,TRBV29-1,SARGGGYSYNEQF